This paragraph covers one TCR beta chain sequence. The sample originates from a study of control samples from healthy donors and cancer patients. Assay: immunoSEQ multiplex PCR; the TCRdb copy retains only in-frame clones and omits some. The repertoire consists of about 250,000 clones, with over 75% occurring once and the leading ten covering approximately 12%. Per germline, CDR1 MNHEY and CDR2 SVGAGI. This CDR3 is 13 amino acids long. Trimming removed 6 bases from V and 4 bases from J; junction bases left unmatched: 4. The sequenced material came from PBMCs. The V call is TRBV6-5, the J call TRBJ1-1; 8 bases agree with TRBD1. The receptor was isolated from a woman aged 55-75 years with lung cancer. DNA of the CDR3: TGTGCCAGCAGCAGGGGGCGTAGCACTGAAGCTTTCTTT. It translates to CASSRGRSTEAFF.